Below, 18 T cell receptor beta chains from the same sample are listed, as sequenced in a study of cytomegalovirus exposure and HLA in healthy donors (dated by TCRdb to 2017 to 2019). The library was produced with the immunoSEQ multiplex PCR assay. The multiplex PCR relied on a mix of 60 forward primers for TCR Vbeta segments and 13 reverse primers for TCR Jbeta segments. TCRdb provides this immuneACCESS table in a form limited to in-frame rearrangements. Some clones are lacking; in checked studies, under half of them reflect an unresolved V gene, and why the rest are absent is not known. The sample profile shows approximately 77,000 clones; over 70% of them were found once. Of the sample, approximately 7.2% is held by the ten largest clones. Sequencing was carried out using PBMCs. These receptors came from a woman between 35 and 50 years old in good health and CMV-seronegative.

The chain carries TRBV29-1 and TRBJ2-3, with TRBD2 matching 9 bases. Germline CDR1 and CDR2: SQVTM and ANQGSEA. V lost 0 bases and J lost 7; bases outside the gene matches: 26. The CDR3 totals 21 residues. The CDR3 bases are TGCAGCGTTGAAGATCCCTCACGGGCCTTATCCGGGACTAGCTCGACAAATACGCAGTATTTT. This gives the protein CSVEDPSRALSGTSSTNTQYF.

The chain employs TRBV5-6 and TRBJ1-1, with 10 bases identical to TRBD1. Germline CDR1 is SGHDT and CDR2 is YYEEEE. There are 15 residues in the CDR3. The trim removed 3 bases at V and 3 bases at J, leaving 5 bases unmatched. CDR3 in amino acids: CASSYRQGADTEAFF. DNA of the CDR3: TGTGCCAGCAGCTACAGACAGGGGGCTGACACTGAAGCTTTCTTT. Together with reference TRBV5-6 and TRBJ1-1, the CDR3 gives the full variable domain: DAGVTQSPTHLIKTRGQQVTLRCSPKSGHDTVSWYQQALGQGPQFIFQYYEEEERQRGNFPDRFSGHQFPNYSSELNVNALLLGDSALYLCASSYRQGADTEAFFGQGTRLTVV.

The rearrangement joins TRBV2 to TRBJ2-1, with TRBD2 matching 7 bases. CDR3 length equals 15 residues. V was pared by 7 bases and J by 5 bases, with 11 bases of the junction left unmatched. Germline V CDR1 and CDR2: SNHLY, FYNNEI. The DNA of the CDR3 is TGTGCCAGCAAGGGCCCTAGCGGTTTTAACAATGAGCAGTTCTTC. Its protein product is CASKGPSGFNNEQFF.

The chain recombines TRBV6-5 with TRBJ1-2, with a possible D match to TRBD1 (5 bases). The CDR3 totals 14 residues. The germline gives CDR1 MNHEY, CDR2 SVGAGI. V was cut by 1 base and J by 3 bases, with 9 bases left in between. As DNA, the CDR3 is TGTGCCAGCAGTTACTTCGGGGGGGACTATGGCTACACCTTC. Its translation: CASSYFGGDYGYTF.

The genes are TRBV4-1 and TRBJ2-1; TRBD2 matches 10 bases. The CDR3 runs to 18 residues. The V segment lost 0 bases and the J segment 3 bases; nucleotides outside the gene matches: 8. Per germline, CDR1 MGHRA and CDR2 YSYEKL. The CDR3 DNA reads TGCGCCAGCAGCCAAGAAAGGGCTAGCGGGAGTTTCTACAATGAGCAGTTCTTC. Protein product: CASSQERASGSFYNEQFF.

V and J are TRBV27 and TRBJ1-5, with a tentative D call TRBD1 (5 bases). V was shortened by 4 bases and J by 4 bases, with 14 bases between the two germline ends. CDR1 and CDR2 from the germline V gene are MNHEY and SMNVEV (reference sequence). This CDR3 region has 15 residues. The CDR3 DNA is TGTGCCAGCAGTTATGGGGGAGGGGTTAATCAGCCCCAGCATTTT. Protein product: CASSYGGGVNQPQHF.

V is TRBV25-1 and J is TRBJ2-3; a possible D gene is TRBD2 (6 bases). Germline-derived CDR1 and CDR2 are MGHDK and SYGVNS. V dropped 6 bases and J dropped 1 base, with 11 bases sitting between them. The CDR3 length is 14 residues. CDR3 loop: CASSLEGGTDTQYF. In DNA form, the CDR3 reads TGTGCCAGCAGCCTGGAGGGCGGCACAGATACGCAGTATTTT. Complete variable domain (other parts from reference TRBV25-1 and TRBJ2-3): EADIYQTPRYLVIGTGKKITLECSQTMGHDKMYWYQQDPGMELHLIHYSYGVNSTEKGDLSSESTVSRIRTEHFPLTLESARPSHTSQYLCASSLEGGTDTQYFGPGTRLTVL.

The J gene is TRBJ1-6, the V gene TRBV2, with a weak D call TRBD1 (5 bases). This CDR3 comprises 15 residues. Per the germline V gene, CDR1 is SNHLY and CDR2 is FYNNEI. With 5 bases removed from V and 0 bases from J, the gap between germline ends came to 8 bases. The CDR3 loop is CASSSGGSYNSPLHF. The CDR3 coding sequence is TGTGCCAGCAGTTCGGGGGGCTCCTATAATTCACCCCTCCACTTT.

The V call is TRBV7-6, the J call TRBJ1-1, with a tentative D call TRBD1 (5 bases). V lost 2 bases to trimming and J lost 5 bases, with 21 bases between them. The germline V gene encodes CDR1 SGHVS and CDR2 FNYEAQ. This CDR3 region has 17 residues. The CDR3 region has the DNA TGTGCCAGCAGCTTAAGGGCGGGGCCCCGGGGAAGAACTGAAGCTTTCTTT. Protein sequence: CASSLRAGPRGRTEAFF.

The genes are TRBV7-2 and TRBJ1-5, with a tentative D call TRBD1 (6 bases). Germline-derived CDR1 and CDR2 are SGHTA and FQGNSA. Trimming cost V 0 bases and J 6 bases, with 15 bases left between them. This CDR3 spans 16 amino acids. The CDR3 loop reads CASSLAWGGAGQPQHF. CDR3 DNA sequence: TGTGCCAGCAGCTTAGCGTGGGGGGGGGCGGGTCAGCCCCAGCATTTT.

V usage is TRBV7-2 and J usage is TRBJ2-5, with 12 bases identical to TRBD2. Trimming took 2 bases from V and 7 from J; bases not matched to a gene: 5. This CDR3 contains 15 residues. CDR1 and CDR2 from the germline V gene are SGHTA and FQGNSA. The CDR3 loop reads CASSLLAGGPGTQYF. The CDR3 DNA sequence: TGTGCCAGCAGCTTACTAGCGGGGGGGCCGGGGACCCAGTACTTC.

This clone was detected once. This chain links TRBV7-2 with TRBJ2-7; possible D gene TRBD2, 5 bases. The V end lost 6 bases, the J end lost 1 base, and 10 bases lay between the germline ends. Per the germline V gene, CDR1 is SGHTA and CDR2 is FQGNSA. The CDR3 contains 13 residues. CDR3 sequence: CASSPPGSYEQYF. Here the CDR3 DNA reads TGTGCCAGCAGTCCCCCGGGGTCCTACGAGCAGTACTTC.

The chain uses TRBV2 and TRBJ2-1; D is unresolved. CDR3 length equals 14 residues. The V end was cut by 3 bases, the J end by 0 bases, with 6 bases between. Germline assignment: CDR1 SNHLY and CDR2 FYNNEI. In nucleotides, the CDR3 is TGTGCCAGCAGTGACCTTAGCTCCTACAATGAGCAGTTCTTC. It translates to CASSDLSSYNEQFF.

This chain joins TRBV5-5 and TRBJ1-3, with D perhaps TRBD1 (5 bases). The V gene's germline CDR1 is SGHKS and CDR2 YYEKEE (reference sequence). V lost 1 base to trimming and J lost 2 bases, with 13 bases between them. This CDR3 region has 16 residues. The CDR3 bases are TGTGCCAGCAGCTTGTTACAGGCAACCGCTGGAAACACCATATATTTT. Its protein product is CASSLLQATAGNTIYF.

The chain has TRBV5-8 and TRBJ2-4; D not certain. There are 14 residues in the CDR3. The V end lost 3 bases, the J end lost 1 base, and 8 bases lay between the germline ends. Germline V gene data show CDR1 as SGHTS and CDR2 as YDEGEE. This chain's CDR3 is CASSSLAAKNIQYF. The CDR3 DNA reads TGTGCCAGCAGCTCTTTGGCCGCCAAAAACATTCAGTACTTC.

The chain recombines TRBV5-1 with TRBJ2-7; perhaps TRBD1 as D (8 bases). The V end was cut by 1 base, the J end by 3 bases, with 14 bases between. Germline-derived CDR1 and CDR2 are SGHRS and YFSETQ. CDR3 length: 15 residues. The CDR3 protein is CASSLTGGGLYEQYF. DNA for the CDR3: TGCGCCAGCAGCTTGACAGGGGGGGGCCTCTACGAGCAGTACTTC.

CDR3 nucleotide sequence: TGTGCCAGCAGTAAACCCCGGGGGGCTGTTTACGAGCAGTACTTC. Encoded protein: CASSKPRGAVYEQYF. This chain links TRBV27 with TRBJ2-7; D is possibly TRBD2 (7 bases). The CDR3 length is 15 residues. Trimming stripped 5 bases from V and 4 bases from J, with 18 bases between. Per germline, CDR1 MNHEY and CDR2 SMNVEV (reference sequence).

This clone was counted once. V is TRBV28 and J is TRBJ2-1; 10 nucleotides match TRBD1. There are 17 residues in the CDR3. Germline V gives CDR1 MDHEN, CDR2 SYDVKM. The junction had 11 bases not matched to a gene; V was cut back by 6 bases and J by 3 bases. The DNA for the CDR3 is TGTGCCAGCAGACCCGGAGATCGGACAGGGGGCTACAATGAGCAGTTCTTC. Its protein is CASRPGDRTGGYNEQFF.